The T cell receptor (beta chain) under discussion was sequenced for a study of blood T cell repertoires in COVID-19. Study-wide background: The samples span acute and convalescent COVID-19 from the United States, Italy and Spain. T cells, B-cell-depleted T cells, or PBMCs provided the cDNA or gDNA that served as material.

Germline loops: CDR1 SGHRS, CDR2 YFSETQ. The CDR3 length is 21 residues. With V trimmed by 4 bases and J by 0 bases, 15 bases remained unmatched. In the authors' methods: The assay estimated nucleated cells by amplifying reference gene primers. The data were produced by immunoSEQ multiplex PCR, yet TCRdb's version contains in-frame clones alone and is incomplete. V and J calls and clone size come straight from that table; D and trimming were deduced from the DNA. The sample includes under 250,000 clones, less than 90% of them seen just once. The chain combines TRBV5-1 with TRBJ2-1; TRBD2 matches 14 bases. The receptor was derived from a woman aged 70-85 years with active or convalescent COVID-19. The specimen sequenced was peripheral blood. Here the CDR3 DNA reads TGCGCCAGCAGCGGGGGACTAGCGGGAGCGAATAGGGTAAGCTCCTACAATGAGCAGTTCTTC. Amino acids: CASSGGLAGANRVSSYNEQFF.